A single sample is the source of the 14 T cell receptor beta chains below, sequenced in a study of T cell changes during pregnancy in multiple sclerosis. Sequenced by immunoSEQ multiplex PCR; TCRdb stores in-frame clones only, minus some. Among approximately 41,000 clones listed, more than 90% were seen once. Sequences were derived from CD4+ T cells from peripheral blood mononuclear cells, sampled in the first trimester of pregnancy. The receptors derive from a female donor with multiple sclerosis, enrolled in a pregnancy study.

The chain joins TRBV19 to TRBJ1-1, with D maybe TRBD1 (6 bases). CDR1 and CDR2 from the germline V gene are LNHDA and SQIVND (reference sequence). This CDR3 has 13 amino acids. The V end lost 2 bases, the J end lost 3 bases, and 7 bases lay between the germline ends. The CDR3 DNA sequence: TGTGCCAGTAGTATAAAGGGGGACACTGAAGCTTTCTTT. Protein: CASSIKGDTEAFF. Full variable domain (remainder filled in from reference TRBV19 and TRBJ1-1): DGGITQSPKYLFRKEGQNVTLSCEQNLNHDAMYWYRQDPGQGLRLIYYSQIVNDFQKGDIAEGYSVSREKKESFPLTVTSAQKNPTAFYLCASSIKGDTEAFFGQGTRLTVV.

The J gene is TRBJ1-2, the V gene TRBV6-1, with TRBD1 matching over 7 bases. This CDR3 is 14 amino acids long. The germline V gene encodes CDR1 MNHNS and CDR2 SASEGT. Germline trimming cut 5 bases from V and 4 bases from J; bases unmatched to any gene: 7. CDR3 coding DNA: TGTGCCAGCAGTCCCATGGAGGGGGCCTATGGCTACACCTTC. Translating gives CASSPMEGAYGYTF.

Note on this clone: The junction departs from the called germline gene at one end, perhaps through a read error. The J gene is TRBJ2-7, the V gene TRBV10-2; no definite D call. Per germline, CDR1 WSHSY and CDR2 SAAADI. The CDR3 covers 13 residues. CDR3 DNA sequence: TGCGCCAGCAGTCAGTCCGCAGCGTACGAGCAGTACTTC. It translates to CASSQSAAYEQYF.

This chain joins TRBV19 and TRBJ2-7; TRBD2 is a possible D gene (6 bases). This CDR3 spans 15 amino acids. The germline CDR1 and CDR2 sequences are LNHDA and SQIVND (reference sequence). With 6 bases removed from V and 2 bases from J, the gap between germline ends came to 17 bases. The CDR3 DNA reads as TGTGCCAGTAGATCCATTAGCGGTGAAGCCTACGAGCAGTACTTC. It yields the protein CASRSISGEAYEQYF.

V and J are TRBV29-1 and TRBJ2-5, with D tentatively TRBD2 (5 bases). CDR1 SQVTM and CDR2 ANQGSEA come from the germline V gene. The CDR3 is 13 residues long. Trimming took 7 bases from V and 1 from J, leaving 13 bases between them. The CDR3 nucleotides are TGCAGCGGTAGCGTTACATTCCAAGAGACCCAGTACTTC. Residues: CSGSVTFQETQYF.

This clone was found once. The chain carries TRBV25-1 and TRBJ2-7; 10 bases are shared with TRBD1. CDR1 and CDR2 (germline): MGHDK, SYGVNS. V lost 8 bases to trimming and J lost 2 bases; unmatched junction nucleotides: 6. CDR3 length: 14 residues. In DNA, the CDR3 is TGTGCCAGCGGGGTGACAGGGGGCACCTACGAGCAGTACTTC. Encoded protein: CASGVTGGTYEQYF.

The CDR3 protein is CSVEAGMGTYEQYF. CDR3 sequence (DNA): TGCAGCGTTGAAGCAGGGATGGGTACCTACGAGCAGTACTTC. This chain joins TRBV29-1 and TRBJ2-7; D possibly corresponds to TRBD1 (5 bases). This CDR3 is 14 amino acids long. The ends were cut back, 1 base at V and 2 bases at J, with 12 bases in the middle. CDR1 and CDR2 from the germline V gene are SQVTM and ANQGSEA.

This clone was counted once. The chain joins TRBV15 to TRBJ2-7; D might be TRBD1 (5 bases). Germline V gene sequence: CDR1 LNHNV, CDR2 YYDKDF (reference sequence). This CDR3 has 13 residues. V dropped 3 bases and J dropped 4 bases, with 10 bases sitting between them. CDR3 DNA: TGTGCCACCAGCAGGCCTGGGGCTTACGAGCAGTACTTC. Its translation: CATSRPGAYEQYF.

This chain joins TRBV30 and TRBJ2-7, with a tentative D call TRBD1 (5 bases). Germline CDR1 reads GTSNPN; CDR2 reads SVGIG (reference sequence). The V and J ends lost 2 bases and 2 bases respectively, with 13 bases between them. This CDR3 region has 14 residues. The CDR3 reads CAWSPRTPPYEQYF. The CDR3 DNA reads as TGTGCCTGGAGTCCCCGGACACCGCCCTACGAGCAGTACTTC.

The chain has TRBV4-2 and TRBJ1-1, with 7 bases lining up with TRBD1. Germline CDR1 and CDR2: LGHNA and YNFKEQ. V lost 4 bases to trimming and J lost 0 bases; unmatched junction nucleotides: 5. The CDR3 totals 15 residues. CDR3 loop: CASSRSTGLNTEAFF. In DNA, the CDR3 is TGTGCCAGCAGCCGATCGACAGGGTTGAACACTGAAGCTTTCTTT.

The chain joins TRBV27 to TRBJ1-1, with TRBD1 as a possible D gene (5 bases). This CDR3 is 14 amino acids long. Germline V gene lookup returns CDR1 MNHEY and CDR2 SMNVEV (reference sequence). V shed 4 bases and J shed 4 bases, with 13 bases lying between them. The CDR3 loop reads CASSWVGGGTEAFF. The CDR3 bases are TGTGCCAGCAGTTGGGTGGGGGGTGGCACTGAAGCTTTCTTT.

The chain combines TRBV6-6 with TRBJ2-5; 9 nucleotides align to TRBD1. The CDR3 has 13 residues. The V gene's germline CDR1 is MNHNY and CDR2 SVGAGI (reference sequence). V lost 7 bases to trimming and J lost 3 bases; unmatched junction nucleotides: 3. The CDR3 sequence: CASKRTGEETQYF. The CDR3 region has the DNA TGTGCCAGCAAACGGACAGGGGAAGAGACCCAGTACTTC.

This sequence joins TRBV2 and TRBJ2-2, with 13 bases identical to TRBD2. V was pared by 6 bases and J by 5 bases, with 15 bases of the junction left unmatched. Germline CDR1 SNHLY, CDR2 FYNNEI. The CDR3 consists of 19 residues. CDR3 sequence reads: CASRRLAGGLGPITGELFF. Here the CDR3 DNA reads TGTGCCAGCAGGAGACTAGCGGGAGGCCTTGGGCCAATAACCGGGGAGCTGTTTTTT. The whole variable domain, remainder taken from reference TRBV2 and TRBJ2-2, is EPEVTQTPSHQVTQMGQEVILRCVPISNHLYFYWYRQILGQKVEFLVSFYNNEISEKSEIFDDQFSVERPDGSNFTLKIRSTKLEDSAMYFCASRRLAGGLGPITGELFFGEGSRLTVL.

V and J are TRBV19 and TRBJ1-2, with 7 bases that match TRBD1. This CDR3 has 14 amino acids. Germline-derived CDR1 and CDR2 are LNHDA and SQIVND (reference sequence). J gave up 5 bases and V 2 bases, and 5 bases lay outside the gene matches. CDR3 protein: CASSIQSGQYGYTF. The DNA for the CDR3 is TGTGCCAGTAGTATACAATCGGGACAGTATGGCTACACCTTC.